A selection of T cell receptor beta chains follows, all from one sample in a study of blood T cell repertoires in COVID-19. Assay: immunoSEQ multiplex PCR; the TCRdb copy retains only in-frame clones and omits some. The sample consists of about 170,000 clones, approximately 86% of them appearing once. The sequenced sample consisted of peripheral blood. These receptors were taken from a man in his 70s with acute or convalescent COVID-19. The CDR3 runs from the conserved cysteine through the conserved F or W. A D gene is named only where the DNA matches it firmly. Clone size appears in some rows only: once, few, many, or a class for an expanded clone.

CASSSHTGTSGYNEQFF	TGCGCCAGCAGCTCTCACACCGGGACTAGCGGCTACAATGAGCAGTTCTTC	-	TRBD2	TRBV5-1	TRBJ2-1
CASSYSSGIADTQYF	TGTGCCAGCAGTTACTCTAGCGGGATTGCAGATACGCAGTATTTT	-	TRBD2	TRBV6-5	TRBJ2-3
CASSIGGTGAYEQYF	TGTGCCAGTAGTATAGGAGGGACAGGGGCGTACGAGCAGTACTTC	-	TRBD1	TRBV19	TRBJ2-7
CASSEISGRASDTQYF	TGCGCCAGCAGTGAAATTAGCGGGAGGGCCTCAGATACGCAGTATTTT	-	TRBD2	TRBV10-1	TRBJ2-3
CASSQEWTSLETQYF	TGTGCCAGCAGCCAGGAATGGACTAGCTTGGAGACCCAGTACTTC	once	TRBD2	TRBV4-2	TRBJ2-5
CASSAYSGSFTGELFF	TGTGCCAGTAGTGCCTACTCCGGGAGCTTCACCGGGGAGCTGTTTTTT	-	-	TRBV19	TRBJ2-2
CVRSPSWSTNEKLFF	TGTGTCAGAAGCCCGTCGTGGAGCACTAATGAAAAACTGTTTTTT	-	-	TRBV7-5	TRBJ1-4
CATSRGGLAGPRRNEQYF	TGTGCCACCAGCAGGGGGGGACTAGCGGGACCGAGGAGGAACGAGCAGTACTTC	-	TRBD2	TRBV15	TRBJ2-7
CASSTRQVLNTEAFF	TGTGCCAGCAGCACTCGACAGGTCTTGAACACTGAAGCTTTCTTT	-	-	TRBV5-6	TRBJ1-1
CASSQDWRGLRQYF	TGCGCCAGCAGCCAAGATTGGAGGGGACTCAGGCAGTACTTC	-	-	TRBV4-1	TRBJ2-7
CASSISDEQYF	TGTGCCAGTAGTATATCGGACGAGCAGTACTTC	few	-	TRBV19	TRBJ2-7
CASSYGTANTGELFF	TGTGCCAGCAGTTACGGGACAGCGAACACCGGGGAGCTGTTTTTT	-	TRBD1	TRBV6-5	TRBJ2-2
CASSTREGPRHEQFF	TGTGCCAGCAGTACCCGGGAGGGGCCTCGACATGAGCAGTTCTTC	-	TRBD2	TRBV9	TRBJ2-1
CASSPGQGMETQYF	TGTGCCAGCAGCCCCGGACAGGGGATGGAGACCCAGTACTTC	-	TRBD1	TRBV5-5	TRBJ2-5
CASRSDIQPQHF	TGTGCCAGCAGATCTGACATCCAGCCCCAGCATTTT	-	-	TRBV28	TRBJ1-5
CASSLFDGNGYTF	TGCGCCAGCAGCTTGTTCGACGGGAATGGCTACACCTTC	-	-	TRBV5-1	TRBJ1-2
CASSPSHGAGNTIYF	TGTGCCAGCAGCCCTAGCCACGGGGCTGGAAACACCATATATTTT	few	-	TRBV7-3	TRBJ1-3
CAISEGRGTYTF	TGTGCCATCAGTGAGGGCAGGGGAACGTACACCTTC	-	-	TRBV10-3	TRBJ1-2
CASSLLLGSTGELFF	TGTGCCAGCAGTTTATTACTAGGAAGCACCGGGGAGCTGTTTTTT	-	-	TRBV28	TRBJ2-2
CASIPPGDGNQPQHF	TGTGCCAGCATCCCGCCAGGCGACGGCAATCAGCCCCAGCATTTT	-	-	TRBV7-2	TRBJ1-5
CASSGVQRTLNTEAFF	TGTGCCAGCAGTGGAGTTCAACGGACATTGAACACTGAAGCTTTCTTT	-	-	TRBV6-1	TRBJ1-1
CASSQGQNQPQHF	TGTGCCAGCTCACAGGGGCAGAATCAGCCCCAGCATTTT	-	-	TRBV18	TRBJ1-5
CASSLTWAATGDGYTF	TGTGCCAGCAGCTTAACCTGGGCAGCCACAGGGGATGGCTACACCTTC	-	TRBD1	TRBV7-3	TRBJ1-2
CASSLPGQGWETQYF	TGTGCCAGCAGCTTGCCGGGACAGGGGTGGGAGACCCAGTACTTC	-	TRBD1	TRBV5-4	TRBJ2-5
CASSRNAGTSGQETQYF	TGTGCCAGCTCACGGAATGCAGGGACTAGCGGACAAGAGACCCAGTACTTC	once	TRBD2	TRBV18	TRBJ2-5
CASSPRPGGLVYGYTF	TGTGCCAGCAGCCCCCGCCCCGGGGGGCTGGTCTATGGCTACACCTTC	-	-	TRBV11-2	TRBJ1-2